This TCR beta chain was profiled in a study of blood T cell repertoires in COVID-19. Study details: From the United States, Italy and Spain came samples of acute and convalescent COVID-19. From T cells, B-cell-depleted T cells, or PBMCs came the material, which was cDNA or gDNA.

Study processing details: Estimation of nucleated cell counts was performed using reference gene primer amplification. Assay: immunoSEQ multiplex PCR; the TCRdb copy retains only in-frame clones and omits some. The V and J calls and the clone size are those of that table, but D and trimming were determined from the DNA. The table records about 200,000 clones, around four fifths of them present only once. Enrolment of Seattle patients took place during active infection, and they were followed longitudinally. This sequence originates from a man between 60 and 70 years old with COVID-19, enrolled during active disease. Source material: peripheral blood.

The CDR3 DNA follows: TGCGCCAGCAGCCAAGATCGATCCCGCCGGCCCGAGGGCGGCTACACCTTC. It yields the protein CASSQDRSRRPEGGYTF. The chain combines TRBV4-3 with TRBJ1-2, with D uncertain. V was pared by 0 bases and J by 8 bases, with 22 bases between. This CDR3 is built from 17 residues. The germline gives CDR1 LGHNA, CDR2 YSLEER.